The rows below give T cell receptor beta chains drawn from one sample of a study of T cells after somatic rescue of genetic block. Sequencing used immunoSEQ multiplex PCR; TCRdb keeps in-frame clones, though not all of them. Counted here are approximately 67,000 clones, around 92% occurring once; the ten biggest clones make up 2.5% to 3.5%. Sample: peripheral blood mononuclear cells (PBMCs). Source of these receptors: a man aged 40-55 years. CDR3s include the opening cysteine and the closing phenylalanine or tryptophan. The D gene is left open where the match is weak. Part of the rows lack a size; the others show once, few, many or a class for expanded clones.

V gene	CDR3 length	J gene	D gene	clone size	CDR3 protein	CDR3 DNA
TRBV19	13	TRBJ1-5	.	few	CASSRRANQPQHF	TGTGCCAGTAGTCGCAGGGCCAATCAGCCCCAGCATTTT
TRBV5-1	12	TRBJ2-7	.	.	CASSLQGYEQYF	TGCGCCAGCAGCTTACAGGGCTACGAGCAGTACTTC
TRBV6-5	14	TRBJ2-7	TRBD1	.	CASSPPGQGYEQYF	TGTGCCAGCAGTCCCCCGGGACAGGGCTACGAGCAGTACTTC
TRBV7-6	13	TRBJ2-2	TRBD1	once	CASTQGAAGELFF	TGTGCCAGCACCCAGGGGGCGGCCGGGGAGCTGTTTTTT
TRBV7-3	15	TRBJ1-2	.	.	CASSLTGRGNHGYTF	TGTGCCAGCAGCTTAACGGGACGTGGAAACCATGGCTACACCTTC
TRBV11-2	13	TRBJ1-5	TRBD1	.	CASSSTGSQPQHF	TGTGCCAGCAGTTCGACAGGGAGCCAACCCCAGCATTTT
TRBV5-4	15	TRBJ1-2	TRBD1	.	CASSSKTGRNYGYTF	TGTGCCAGCAGCTCTAAGACAGGGAGAAACTATGGCTACACCTTC
TRBV28	15	TRBJ1-2	.	.	CASSLSGKANYGYTF	TGTGCCAGCAGTTTATCGGGGAAAGCTAACTATGGCTACACCTTC
TRBV2	14	TRBJ1-6	.	.	CASTILIPNSPLHF	TGTGCCAGCACTATTCTTATTCCAAATTCACCCCTCCACTTT
TRBV18	16	TRBJ2-3	TRBD2	few	CASSSGLAGFTDTQYF	TGTGCCAGCTCATCCGGACTAGCGGGGTTCACAGATACGCAGTATTTT
TRBV25-1	11	TRBJ1-2	TRBD1	few	CASAGGFGYTF	TGTGCCAGCGCAGGGGGCTTTGGCTACACCTTC
TRBV5-1	14	TRBJ2-7	TRBD2	.	CASSLAGTNNEQYF	TGCGCCAGCAGCTTGGCAGGGACTAACAACGAGCAGTACTTC
TRBV29-1	14	TRBJ1-3	.	.	CSVERGAGGNTIYF	TGCAGCGTTGAGAGGGGGGCTGGCGGAAACACCATATATTTT
TRBV6-5	14	TRBJ2-7	.	.	CASSTAWGFYEQYF	TGTGCCAGCAGTACCGCGTGGGGATTCTACGAGCAGTACTTC
TRBV5-1	15	TRBJ2-5	.	.	CASSLNGGHQETQYF	TGCGCCAGCAGCTTGAATGGAGGTCACCAAGAGACCCAGTACTTC
TRBV2	14	TRBJ2-5	TRBD1	.	CASSADRGQETQYF	TGTGCCAGCAGTGCGGACAGGGGGCAAGAGACCCAGTACTTC
TRBV6-5	14	TRBJ2-3	TRBD2	.	CASSRGRASDTQYF	TGTGCCAGCAGTCGAGGGAGGGCCTCAGATACGCAGTATTTT
TRBV7-9	12	TRBJ2-5	TRBD1	.	CASTTGVETQYF	TGTGCCAGCACGACAGGGGTAGAGACCCAGTACTTC
TRBV5-1	16	TRBJ1-1	TRBD1	.	CASSIRDRALNTEAFF	TGCGCCAGCAGCATCCGGGACAGGGCTTTGAACACTGAAGCTTTCTTT
TRBV5-1	15	TRBJ2-7	TRBD1	.	CASSLVGQRTYEQYF	TGCGCCAGCAGCTTGGTGGGACAGAGAACCTACGAGCAGTACTTC
TRBV28	15	TRBJ1-1	TRBD1	.	CASPRTGGGNTEAFF	TGTGCCAGCCCTCGGACAGGGGGTGGAAACACTGAAGCTTTCTTT
TRBV6-6	14	TRBJ2-3	TRBD2	.	CASQTSGRSDTQYF	TGTGCCAGCCAAACTAGCGGGAGATCAGATACGCAGTATTTT
TRBV6-5	16	TRBJ1-2	TRBD1	.	CASSYRRTGTNYGYTF	TGTGCCAGCAGTTATCGACGGACAGGGACTAACTATGGCTACACCTTC
TRBV28	12	TRBJ1-1	TRBD1	.	CASRIGQGNPFF	TGTGCCAGCAGGATCGGACAGGGGAACCCTTTCTTT
TRBV18	16	TRBJ2-4	.	once	CASSLQGGGAKNIQYF	TGTGCCAGCTCACTACAGGGTGGGGGAGCCAAAAACATTCAGTACTTC
TRBV11-2	15	TRBJ2-5	TRBD1	.	CASNSRDRGQETQYF	TGTGCCAGCAACAGCCGGGACAGGGGCCAAGAGACCCAGTACTTC
TRBV5-4	15	TRBJ1-2	.	few	CASSGRDKLNYGYTF	TGTGCCAGCAGTGGCCGGGACAAACTTAACTATGGCTACACCTTC
TRBV29-1	11	TRBJ2-7	TRBD1	.	CSVGQGNEQYF	TGCAGCGTTGGACAGGGCAACGAGCAGTACTTC
TRBV9	17	TRBJ1-5	.	.	CASSPHPGPMGGQPQHF	TGTGCCAGCAGCCCCCATCCGGGACCTATGGGAGGTCAGCCCCAGCATTTT
TRBV19	14	TRBJ2-1	TRBD2	.	CASSRGLAADEQFF	TGTGCCAGTAGCCGGGGACTAGCCGCGGATGAGCAGTTCTTC
TRBV28	13	TRBJ1-2	.	.	CASSRGRFYGYTF	TGTGCCAGCAGCCGGGGGCGGTTCTATGGCTACACCTTC
TRBV4-1	16	TRBJ1-3	.	.	CASSSPGILSGNTIYF	TGCGCCAGCAGCTCCCCAGGGATACTCTCTGGAAACACCATATATTTT
TRBV6-1	14	TRBJ2-1	TRBD1	once	CASRGDRPRGEQFF	TGTGCCAGCAGGGGGGACAGGCCCCGGGGTGAGCAGTTCTTC
TRBV5-1	13	TRBJ1-1	.	.	CASSLWEGAEAFF	TGCGCCAGCAGCTTATGGGAAGGGGCTGAAGCTTTCTTT
TRBV5-6	15	TRBJ2-1	.	.	CASSWRDQPYNEQFF	TGTGCCAGCAGCTGGCGGGACCAACCGTACAATGAGCAGTTCTTC
TRBV27	15	TRBJ2-2	.	.	CASSKGWGNTGELFF	TGTGCCAGCAGTAAGGGCTGGGGGAACACCGGGGAGCTGTTTTTT
TRBV28	19	TRBJ2-7	.	few	CASSFSGGIARREDYEQYF	TGTGCCAGCAGTTTCTCTGGGGGAATAGCGAGAAGGGAGGATTACGAGCAGTACTTC
TRBV4-1	16	TRBJ1-5	TRBD1	.	CASSQTLTRGVQPQHF	TGCGCCAGCAGCCAAACACTTACCAGGGGGGTTCAGCCCCAGCATTTT
TRBV7-6	15	TRBJ2-7	.	.	CASSLDVAEVYEQYF	TGTGCCAGCAGCTTAGACGTAGCGGAAGTCTACGAGCAGTACTTC
TRBV11-2	18	TRBJ1-1	TRBD1	once	CASSLVVLDRRQNTEAFF	TGTGCCAGCAGCTTAGTAGTCCTGGACAGGCGGCAAAACACTGAAGCTTTCTTT
TRBV5-5	17	TRBJ2-2	.	few	CASSKLTGTRNTGELFF	TGTGCCAGCAGCAAGCTGACCGGGACACGGAACACCGGGGAGCTGTTTTTT
TRBV5-1	15	TRBJ2-2	TRBD2	.	CASVPGGSNTGELFF	TGCGCCAGCGTCCCGGGGGGGTCGAACACCGGGGAGCTGTTTTTT
TRBV13	13	TRBJ1-5	.	.	CASSASLNQPQHF	TGTGCCAGCAGCGCCTCGCTCAATCAGCCCCAGCATTTT
TRBV5-4	13	TRBJ2-7	.	.	CASSPGANYEQYF	TGTGCCAGCAGCCCGGGCGCCAACTACGAGCAGTACTTC
TRBV19	13	TRBJ1-1	.	.	CASSIIGQAEAFF	TGTGCCAGTAGTATAATAGGCCAGGCGGAAGCTTTCTTT
TRBV4-1	16	TRBJ2-7	.	.	CASSQAWGDTSYEQYF	TGCGCCAGCAGCCAAGCTTGGGGGGACACCTCCTACGAGCAGTACTTC
TRBV28	13	TRBJ1-1	TRBD1	.	CASSTQGRTEAFF	TGTGCCAGCAGCACACAGGGGCGAACTGAAGCTTTCTTT
TRBV15	12	TRBJ2-7	TRBD1	.	CATSRGRDRGLF	TGTGCCACCAGCAGAGGACGGGACAGGGGCCTCTTC
TRBV9	15	TRBJ1-6	TRBD1	.	CASSLSTGHNSPLHF	TGTGCCAGCAGCCTCTCGACAGGGCATAATTCACCCCTCCACTTT
TRBV30	11	TRBJ1-1	.	.	CAWSEYTEAFF	TGTGCCTGGAGCGAGTACACTGAAGCTTTCTTT
TRBV7-8	13	TRBJ1-2	.	.	CASSLASVGGVAF	TGTGCCAGCAGCTTAGCAAGTGTGGGGGGCGTCGCCTTC
TRBV4-1	14	TRBJ2-3	.	.	CASSQRRGGSTQYF	TGCGCCAGCAGCCAACGAAGGGGGGGCTCCACGCAGTATTTT
TRBV5-1	14	TRBJ1-2	.	few	CASSLAQGAYGYTF	TGCGCCAGCAGCTTGGCACAGGGTGCCTATGGCTACACCTTC